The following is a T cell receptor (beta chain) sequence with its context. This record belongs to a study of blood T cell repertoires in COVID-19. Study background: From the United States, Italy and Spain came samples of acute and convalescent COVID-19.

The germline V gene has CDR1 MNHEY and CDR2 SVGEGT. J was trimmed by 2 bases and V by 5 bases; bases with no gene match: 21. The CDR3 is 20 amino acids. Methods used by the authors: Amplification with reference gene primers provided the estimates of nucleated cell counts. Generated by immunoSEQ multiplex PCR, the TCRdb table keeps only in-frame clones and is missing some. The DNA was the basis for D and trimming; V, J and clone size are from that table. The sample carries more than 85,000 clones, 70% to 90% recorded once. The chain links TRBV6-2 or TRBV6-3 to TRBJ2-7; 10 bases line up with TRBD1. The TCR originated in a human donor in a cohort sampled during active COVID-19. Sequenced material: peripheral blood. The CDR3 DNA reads TGTGCCAGCAGTCGCTACACGCCGGGACAGGGGTTGAGGGTTCCCTACGAGCAGTACTTC. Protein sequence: CASSRYTPGQGLRVPYEQYF.